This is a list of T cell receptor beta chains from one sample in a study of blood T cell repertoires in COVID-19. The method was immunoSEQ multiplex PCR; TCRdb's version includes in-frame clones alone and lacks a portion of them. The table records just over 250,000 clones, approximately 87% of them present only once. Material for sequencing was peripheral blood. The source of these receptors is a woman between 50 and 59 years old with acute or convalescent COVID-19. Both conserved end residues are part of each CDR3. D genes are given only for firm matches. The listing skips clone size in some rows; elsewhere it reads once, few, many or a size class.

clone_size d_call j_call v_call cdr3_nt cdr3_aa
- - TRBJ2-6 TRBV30 TGTGCCTGGAGTGTAAATTCGGGTGCTGGGGCCAACGTCCTGACTTTC CAWSVNSGAGANVLTF
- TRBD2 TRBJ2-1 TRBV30 TGTGCCTGGAGTGGGATTCGGGGACTAGCGGGAGTTCGTAATGAGCAGTTCTTC CAWSGIRGLAGVRNEQFF
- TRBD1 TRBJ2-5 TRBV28 TGTGCCAGCAGTTTAACGGGCGCAGGGACAGGGCGTCTATCGGAGACCCAGTACTTC CASSLTGAGTGRLSETQYF
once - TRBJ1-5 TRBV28 TGTGCCAGCAGTTTGGTGGGACTCGGCAATCAGCCCCAGCATTTT CASSLVGLGNQPQHF
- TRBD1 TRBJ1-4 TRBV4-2 TGTGCCAGCAGCCAAGAAACAGGGGTGGCTGAAAAACTGTTTTTT CASSQETGVAEKLFF
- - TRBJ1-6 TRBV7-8 TGTGCCAGCAGCACCCGACAGGCCCTCCACTTT CASSTRQALHF
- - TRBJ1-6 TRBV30 TGTGCCTGGAGTGTTCGGGGGTTGGATAATTCACCCCTCCACTTT CAWSVRGLDNSPLHF
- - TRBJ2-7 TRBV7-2 TGTGCCAGCAGCTTAGGGTTAGCGGTAAACAACTACGAGCAGTACTTC CASSLGLAVNNYEQYF
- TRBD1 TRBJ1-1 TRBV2 TGTGCCAGCAGTGGGACAGGGAACATGAACACTGAAGCTTTCTTT CASSGTGNMNTEAFF
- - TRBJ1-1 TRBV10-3 TGTGCCATCGCTCCGGGGGGCGGCACTGAAGCTTTCTTT CAIAPGGGTEAFF
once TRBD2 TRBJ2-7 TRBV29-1 TGCAGCGCCTACGGGACTAGCGGGGCCTACGAGCAGTACTTC CSAYGTSGAYEQYF
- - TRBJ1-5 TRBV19 TGTGCCAGTAGTCTTGTAGGGGATCCTAATCAGCCCCAGCATTTT CASSLVGDPNQPQHF
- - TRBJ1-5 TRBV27 TGTGCCAGCAGTTTACGCAGGGATAGCAATCAGCCCCAGCATTTT CASSLRRDSNQPQHF
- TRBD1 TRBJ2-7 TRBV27 TGTGCCAGCAGTTCGCACCCCGGACAGGGACGCTACGAGCAGTACTTC CASSSHPGQGRYEQYF
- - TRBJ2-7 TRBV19 TGTGCCAGTAGTATACTGCAGGGTCTCGAGCAGTACTTC CASSILQGLEQYF
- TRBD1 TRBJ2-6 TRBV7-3 TGTGCCAGCAGCCAAGGGACAGGGTCGAGCTTAACTTTC CASSQGTGSSLTF
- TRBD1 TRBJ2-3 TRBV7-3 TGTGCCAGCAGCCAGCCCGGGACAGGGGGTTTAGATACGCAGTATTTT CASSQPGTGGLDTQYF
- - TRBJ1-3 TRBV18 TGTGCCAGCTCACCCCCCCTCGGTTTATCGAGATCTGGAAACACCATATATTTT CASSPPLGLSRSGNTIYF
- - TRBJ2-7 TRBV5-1 TGCGCCAGCAGCTTGGACACAAACTACGAGCAGTACTTC CASSLDTNYEQYF
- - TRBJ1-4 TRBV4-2 TGTGCCAGCAGCCAAGGGACCGAGCGGCCACTTAATGAAAAACTGTTTTTT CASSQGTERPLNEKLFF
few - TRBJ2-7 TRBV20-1 TGCAGTGGGGAGAAGAAGCAGCAGTACTTC CSGEKKQQYF
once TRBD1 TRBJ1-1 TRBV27 TGTGCCAGCAGTCCTGGACAGGGGGCCCGGGAGTGGAAAGCTTTCTTT CASSPGQGAREWKAFF
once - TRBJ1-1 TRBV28 TGTGCCAGCAGTTTAAGGCAGGGGTATGAAGCTTTCTTT CASSLRQGYEAFF
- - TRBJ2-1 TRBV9 TGTGCCAGCAGCGTATCGGTCTCGAGCTCCTACAATGAGCAGTTCTTC CASSVSVSSSYNEQFF
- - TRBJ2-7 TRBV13 TGTGCCAGCAATCCAAGGGGACACGGAAGATTTTACGAGCAGTACTTC CASNPRGHGRFYEQYF
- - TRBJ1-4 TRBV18 TGTGCCAGCTCACCGAGTGGAGGGAGGCCTGGAGAAAAACTGTTTTTT CASSPSGGRPGEKLFF
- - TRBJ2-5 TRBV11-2 TGTGCCAGCAGCTTAGCTTCGAGGGAGACCCAGTACTTC CASSLASRETQYF
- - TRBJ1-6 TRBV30 TGTGCCTGGATCGGTAATAATTCACCCCTCCACTTT CAWIGNNSPLHF
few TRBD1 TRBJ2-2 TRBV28 TGTGCCAGCAGACCCGGGACAGCGAACACCGGGGAGCTGTTTTTT CASRPGTANTGELFF
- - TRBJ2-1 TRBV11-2 TGTGCCAGCAGCTTAGGGAATCTGGGCGCTGATGAGCAGTTCTTC CASSLGNLGADEQFF
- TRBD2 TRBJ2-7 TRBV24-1 TGTGCCACCAGTACCAGCGGGACTCGTGCCTACGAGCAGTACTTC CATSTSGTRAYEQYF
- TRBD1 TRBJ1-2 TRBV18 TGTGCCAGCTCACCACCGGCAGGAAGGACAGGAGGCTACACCTTC CASSPPAGRTGGYTF
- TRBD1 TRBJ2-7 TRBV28 TGTGCCAGCAGGGGACAGGGCAGTTCCTACGAGCAGTACTTC CASRGQGSSYEQYF
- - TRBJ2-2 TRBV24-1 TGTGCCACCAGCCCTAGGGGGAACACCGGGGAGCTGTTTTTT CATSPRGNTGELFF
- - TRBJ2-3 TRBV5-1 TGCGCCAGCAGCTTCCAGGCGGGCGTTTACACAGATACGCAGTATTTT CASSFQAGVYTDTQYF
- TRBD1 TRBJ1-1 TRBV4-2 TGTGCCAGCAGCCGCGCCGACAGGGGTACGGATGAAGCTTTCTTT CASSRADRGTDEAFF
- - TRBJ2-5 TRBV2 TGTGCCAGCAGGAGGGGATTTGGGGGCATGGAGACCCAGTACTTC CASRRGFGGMETQYF
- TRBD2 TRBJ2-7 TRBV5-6 TGTGCCAGCAGCTGGGGACTAGCGGGCTCCTACGAGCAGTACTTC CASSWGLAGSYEQYF
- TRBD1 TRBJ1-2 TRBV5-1 TGCGCCAGCAGCTTAACAGGGGAGTATGGCTACACCTTC CASSLTGEYGYTF
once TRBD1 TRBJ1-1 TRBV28 TGTGCCAGCAGTCACACCGGGACAGGCAGTAGGGTGGGCACTGAAGCTTTCTTT CASSHTGTGSRVGTEAFF
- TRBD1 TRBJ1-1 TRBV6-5 TGTGCCAGCAGTTACCGAGACAGGGGAGGCACTGAAGCTTTCTTT CASSYRDRGGTEAFF
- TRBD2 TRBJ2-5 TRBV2 TGTGCCAGCAGTGGGGGACTAGCGGGATCGGAGGAGACCCAGTACTTC CASSGGLAGSEETQYF
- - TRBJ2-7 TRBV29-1 TGCAGCGTTGGAGAGGGGGGGAATCGGTACTTC CSVGEGGNRYF
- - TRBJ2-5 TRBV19 TGTGCCAGTAGTCCACAGCGTCAGGGCTTTACGGAGACCCAGTACTTC CASSPQRQGFTETQYF
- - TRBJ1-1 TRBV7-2 TGTGCCAGCAGCACCCGGAGGGAGGGGAGAGCTTTCTTT CASSTRREGRAFF